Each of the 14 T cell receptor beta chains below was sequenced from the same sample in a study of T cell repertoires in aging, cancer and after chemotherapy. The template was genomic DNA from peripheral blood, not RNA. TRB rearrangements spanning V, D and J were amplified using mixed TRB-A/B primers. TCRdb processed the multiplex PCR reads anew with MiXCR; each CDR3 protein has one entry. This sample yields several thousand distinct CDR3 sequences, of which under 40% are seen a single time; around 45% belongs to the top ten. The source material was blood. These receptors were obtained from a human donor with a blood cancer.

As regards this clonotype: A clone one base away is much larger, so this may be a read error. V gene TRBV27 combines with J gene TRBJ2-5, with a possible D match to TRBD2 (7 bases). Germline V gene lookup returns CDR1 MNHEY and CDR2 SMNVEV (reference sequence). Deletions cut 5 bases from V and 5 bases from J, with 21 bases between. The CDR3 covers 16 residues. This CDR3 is CASSVETGGLGETQYF. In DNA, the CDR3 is TGTGCCAGCAGTGTCGAAACGGGGGGCCTGGGTGAGACCCAGTACTTC.

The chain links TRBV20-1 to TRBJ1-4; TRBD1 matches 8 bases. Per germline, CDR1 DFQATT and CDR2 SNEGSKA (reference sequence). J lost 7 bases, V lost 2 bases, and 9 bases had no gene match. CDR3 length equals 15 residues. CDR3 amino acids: CSARPKDRVSEKLFF. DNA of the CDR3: TGCAGTGCTAGACCGAAGGACAGGGTCAGTGAAAAACTGTTTTTT.

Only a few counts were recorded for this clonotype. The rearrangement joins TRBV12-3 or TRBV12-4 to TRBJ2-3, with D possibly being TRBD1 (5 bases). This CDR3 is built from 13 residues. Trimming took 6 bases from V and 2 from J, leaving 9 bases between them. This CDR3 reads CASRPGYTDTQYF. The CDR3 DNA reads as TGTGCCAGCAGGCCAGGGTACACAGATACGCAGTATTTT.

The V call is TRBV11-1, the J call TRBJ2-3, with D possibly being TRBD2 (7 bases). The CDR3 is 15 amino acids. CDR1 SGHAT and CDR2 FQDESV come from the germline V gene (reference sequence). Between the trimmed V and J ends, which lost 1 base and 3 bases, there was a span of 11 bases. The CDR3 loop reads CASSLGGGQTDTQYF. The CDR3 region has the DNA TGTGCCAGCAGCTTAGGGGGGGGCCAGACAGATACGCAGTATTTT.

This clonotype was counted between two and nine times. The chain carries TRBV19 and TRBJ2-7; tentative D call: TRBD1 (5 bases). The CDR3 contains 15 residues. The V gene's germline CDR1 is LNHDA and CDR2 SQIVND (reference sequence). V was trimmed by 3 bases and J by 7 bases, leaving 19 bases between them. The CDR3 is CASSIQTGSLQEQYF. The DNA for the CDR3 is TGTGCCAGTAGTATTCAAACAGGATCCCTACAAGAGCAGTACTTC.

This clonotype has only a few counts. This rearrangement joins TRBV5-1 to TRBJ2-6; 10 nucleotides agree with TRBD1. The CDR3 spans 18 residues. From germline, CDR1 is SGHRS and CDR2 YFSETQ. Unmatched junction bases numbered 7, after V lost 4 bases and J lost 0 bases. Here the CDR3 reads CASSREGQGSSGANVLTF. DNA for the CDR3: TGCGCCAGCAGCCGGGAGGGACAGGGGAGCTCTGGGGCCAACGTCCTGACTTTC.

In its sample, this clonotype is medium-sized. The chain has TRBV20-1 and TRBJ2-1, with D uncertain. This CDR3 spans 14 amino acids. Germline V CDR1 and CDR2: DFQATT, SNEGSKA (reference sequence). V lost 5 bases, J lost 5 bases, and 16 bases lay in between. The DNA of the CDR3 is TGCAGTGCTCAACCCGGGTGGACGGACAATGAGCAGTTCTTC. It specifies CSAQPGWTDNEQFF.

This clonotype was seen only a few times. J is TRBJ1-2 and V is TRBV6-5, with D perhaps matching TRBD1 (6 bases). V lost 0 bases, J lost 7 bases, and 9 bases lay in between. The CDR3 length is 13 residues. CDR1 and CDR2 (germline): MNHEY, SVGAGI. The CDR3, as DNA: TGTGCCAGCAGTTACTCAGAGGGGGGTGGCTACACCTTC. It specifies CASSYSEGGGYTF.

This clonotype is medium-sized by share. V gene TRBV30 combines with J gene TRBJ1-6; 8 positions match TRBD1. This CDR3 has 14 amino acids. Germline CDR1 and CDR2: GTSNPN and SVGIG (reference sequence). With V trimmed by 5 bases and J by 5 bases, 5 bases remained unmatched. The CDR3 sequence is CAWSAGQDNSPLHF. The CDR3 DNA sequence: TGTGCCTGGTCGGCGGGACAGGATAATTCACCCCTCCACTTT.

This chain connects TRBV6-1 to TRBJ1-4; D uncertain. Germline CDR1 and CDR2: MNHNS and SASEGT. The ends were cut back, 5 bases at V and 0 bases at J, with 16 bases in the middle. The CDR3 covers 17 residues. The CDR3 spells CASSYSWPKATNEKLFF. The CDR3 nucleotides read TGTGCCAGCAGTTACTCCTGGCCGAAAGCAACTAATGAAAAACTGTTTTTT.

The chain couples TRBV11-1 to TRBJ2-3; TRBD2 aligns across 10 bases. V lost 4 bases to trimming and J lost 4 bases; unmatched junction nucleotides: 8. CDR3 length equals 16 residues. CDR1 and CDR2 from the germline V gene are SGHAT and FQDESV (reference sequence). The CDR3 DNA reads TGTGCCAGCAGCTCGCGACTAGCGGGTCTGGCAGATACGCAGTATTTT. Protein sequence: CASSSRLAGLADTQYF.

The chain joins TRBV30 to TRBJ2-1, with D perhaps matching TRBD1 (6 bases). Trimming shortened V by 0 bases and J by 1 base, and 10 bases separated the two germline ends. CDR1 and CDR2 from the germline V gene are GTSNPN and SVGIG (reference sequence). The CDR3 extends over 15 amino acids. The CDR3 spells CAWSVRGWSYNEQFF. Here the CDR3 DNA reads TGTGCCTGGAGTGTAAGGGGGTGGTCCTACAATGAGCAGTTCTTC. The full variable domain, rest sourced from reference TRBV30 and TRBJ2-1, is SQTIHQWPATLVQPVGSPLSLECTVEGTSNPNLYWYRQAAGRGLQLLFYSVGIGQISSEVPQNLSASRPQDRQFILSSKKLLLSDSGFYLCAWSVRGWSYNEQFFGPGTRLTVL.

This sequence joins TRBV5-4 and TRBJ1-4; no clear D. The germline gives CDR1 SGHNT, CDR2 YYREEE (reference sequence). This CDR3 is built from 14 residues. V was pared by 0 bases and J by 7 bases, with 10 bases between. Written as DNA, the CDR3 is TGTGCCAGCAGCTTGGACATCTTCGGTGAAAAACTGTTTTTT. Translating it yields CASSLDIFGEKLFF.

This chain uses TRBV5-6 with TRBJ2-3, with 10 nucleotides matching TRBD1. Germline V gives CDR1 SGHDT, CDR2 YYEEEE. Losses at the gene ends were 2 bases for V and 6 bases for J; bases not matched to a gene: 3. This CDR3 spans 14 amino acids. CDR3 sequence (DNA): TGTGCCAGCAGCTTTGGGGACAGGGGCGATACGCAGTATTTT. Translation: CASSFGDRGDTQYF.